Each of the 13 T cell receptor beta chains below was sequenced from the same sample in a study of OX40 agonist ivuxolimab in advanced cancers. The method was immunoSEQ multiplex PCR; TCRdb's version includes in-frame clones alone and lacks a portion of them. The table includes 60,000 or so clones, around 93% detected once. The sequenced sample was CD4+ or CD8+ T cells sorted from blood, obtained in a trial of the OX40 agonist ivuxolimab. The origin of the receptors is an adult with an advanced solid tumor such as melanoma, head and neck, liver or kidney cancer.

The V gene is TRBV11-2, the J gene TRBJ2-1, with a weak D call TRBD2 (6 bases). V was cut by 3 bases and J by 0 bases, with 12 bases left in between. The germline CDR1 and CDR2 sequences are SGHAT and FQNNGV. The CDR3 loop spans 16 amino acids. The CDR3 sequence is CASSFQDYSSYNEQFF. The CDR3 coding sequence is TGTGCCAGCAGCTTTCAGGACTACAGCTCCTACAATGAGCAGTTCTTC.

The chain recombines TRBV4-2 with TRBJ1-1; 8 positions agree with TRBD1. CDR3 length: 13 residues. Trimming at V came to 8 bases and at J to 5 bases, leaving 7 bases not matched to a gene. Germline-derived CDR1 and CDR2 are LGHNA and YNFKEQ. The CDR3 nucleotides read TGTGCCAGCGAGACAGGGGAGGGGACTGAAGCTTTCTTT. Protein product: CASETGEGTEAFF.

This chain links TRBV30 with TRBJ1-5; 9 bases align to TRBD1. Germline loops: CDR1 GTSNPN, CDR2 SVGIG (reference sequence). V shed 0 bases and J 6 bases; nucleotides not matched to a gene: 3. The CDR3 is 14 amino acids. The DNA for the CDR3 is TGTGCCTGGAGTGTACAGGGGGCTAGTCAGCCCCAGCATTTT. It encodes CAWSVQGASQPQHF.

This clone turned up a few times. The rearrangement links TRBV5-6 to TRBJ1-1; the match to TRBD1 covers 9 bases. From germline, CDR1 is SGHDT and CDR2 YYEEEE. V lost 4 bases to trimming and J lost 10 bases; unmatched junction nucleotides: 5. The CDR3 length is 12 residues. The CDR3 region has the DNA TGTGCCAGCAGCGCGGGGACAGGGTTAGCTTTCTTT. Amino acid sequence: CASSAGTGLAFF. Full variable domain (remainder filled in from reference TRBV5-6 and TRBJ1-1): DAGVTQSPTHLIKTRGQQVTLRCSPKSGHDTVSWYQQALGQGPQFIFQYYEEEERQRGNFPDRFSGHQFPNYSSELNVNALLLGDSALYLCASSAGTGLAFFGQGTRLTVV.

The chain links TRBV27 to TRBJ1-2; 11 bases agree with TRBD1. Losses at the gene ends were 4 bases for V and 8 bases for J; bases not matched to a gene: 3. Germline V gene data show CDR1 as MNHEY and CDR2 as SMNVEV (reference sequence). The CDR3 is 13 residues long. The CDR3: CASSWGQGGGYTF. CDR3 DNA: TGTGCCAGCAGTTGGGGACAGGGGGGAGGCTACACCTTC.

The chain is built from TRBV11-2 and TRBJ2-7; no clear D gene. Trimming took 1 base from V and 4 from J, leaving 11 bases between them. This CDR3 region has 14 residues. Germline CDR1 SGHAT, CDR2 FQNNGV. The CDR3 loop reads CASSLGKGEYEQYF. The CDR3 DNA reads TGTGCCAGCAGCTTAGGAAAAGGCGAATACGAGCAGTACTTC.

Here the CDR3 DNA reads TGTGCCAGCAGCTTTGGGGGCGAGCAGTACTTC. Translating it yields CASSFGGEQYF. The chain links TRBV7-6 to TRBJ2-7, with D perhaps assigned TRBD1 or TRBD2 (5 bases each). The CDR3 runs to 11 residues. CDR1 is SGHVS and CDR2 is FNYEAQ in the germline V gene. Trimming shortened V by 3 bases and J by 6 bases, and 6 bases separated the two germline ends.

This clone is a singleton in its sample. The rearrangement links TRBV7-6 to TRBJ2-1; 7 bases align to TRBD2. There are 19 residues in the CDR3. V lost 1 base to trimming and J lost 1 base; unmatched junction nucleotides: 13. The germline gives CDR1 SGHVS, CDR2 FNYEAQ. The CDR3 is CASSLGSSGRHISYNEQFF. DNA of the CDR3: TGTGCCAGCAGCTTAGGGAGTAGCGGGCGGCATATTTCCTACAATGAGCAGTTCTTC.

The rearrangement joins TRBV29-1 to TRBJ2-3; 12 bases are a match to TRBD2. CDR1 is SQVTM and CDR2 is ANQGSEA in the germline V gene. The CDR3 spans 16 residues. V lost 3 bases and J lost 3; bases outside the gene matches: 7. The CDR3 sequence is CSVDLTSGSWTDTQYF. The CDR3 DNA is TGCAGCGTTGACCTGACTAGCGGGAGCTGGACAGATACGCAGTATTTT.

V gene TRBV13 combines with J gene TRBJ2-7; D gene uncertain. Germline V gives CDR1 PRHDT, CDR2 FYEKMQ (reference sequence). Deletions cut 5 bases from V and 4 bases from J, with 15 bases between. This CDR3 comprises 14 residues. The CDR3 is CASSPGLSRYEQYF. CDR3 DNA: TGTGCCAGCAGCCCCGGCTTGAGCAGGTACGAGCAGTACTTC. The full variable domain, in which reference TRBV13 and TRBJ2-7 provide the parts outside the CDR3, is AAGVIQSPRHLIKEKRETATLKCYPIPRHDTVYWYQQGPGQDPQFLISFYEKMQSDKGSIPDRFSAQQFSDYHSELNMSSLELGDSALYFCASSPGLSRYEQYFGPGTRLTVT.

The chain recombines TRBV15 with TRBJ2-7; TRBD1 or TRBD2 may be the D gene (5 bases each). V lost 1 base and J 6 bases, leaving 7 bases between the germline ends. Germline CDR1 and CDR2: LNHNV and YYDKDF (reference sequence). This CDR3 region has 12 residues. CDR3 nucleotides: TGTGCCACCAGCAGAGGAGGGACCGAGCAGTACTTC. It translates to CATSRGGTEQYF.

J is TRBJ2-2 and V is TRBV29-1, with 13 bases lining up with TRBD2. The CDR3 sequence is 15 residues long. V trimming: 4 bases; J trimming: 4 bases; junction bases outside the gene matches: 3. Germline-derived CDR1 and CDR2 are SQVTM and ANQGSEA. CDR3 bases: TGCAGCGTTGGGACTAGCGGGAGAGTCACCGGGGAGCTGTTTTTT. Translating it yields CSVGTSGRVTGELFF.

The genes are TRBV14 and TRBJ2-1; 13 nucleotides align to TRBD2. The CDR3 sequence is 17 residues long. The V gene end was trimmed by 4 bases and the J gene end by 8 bases; junction bases not matched to a gene: 11. Germline V gene sequence: CDR1 SGHDN, CDR2 FVKESK. CDR3 bases: TGTGCCAGCAGCCGATATGCCGGGACTAGCGGGATCCATGAGCAGTTCTTC. Its protein product is CASSRYAGTSGIHEQFF.